This T cell receptor beta chain was recorded in a study of T cell responses to AZD1222 COVID-19 vaccine. Study-level points and caveats: At study baseline, merely six AZD1222 recipients were seropositive. Vaccine-associated CD4 TCRs ranged over spike, dominating at 160-218 and 743-854. Donors were largely white British and mainly female; clonal diversity was possibly underestimated.

On this clone: Its target is not known.

Clones were sequenced by immunoSEQ multiplex PCR, and TCRdb holds only the in-frame ones, with some missing. The profile shows 150,000 or so clones, roughly 92% of them singletons. Per the germline V gene, CDR1 is SGHTA and CDR2 is FQGNSA. CDR3 size: 17 residues. Trimming cost V 1 base and J 7 bases; bases outside gene matches: 8. The V call is TRBV7-2, the J call TRBJ1-6; 9 bases fit TRBD1. This specimen was peripheral blood, taken on day 0 of AZD1222 vaccination. This TCR came from an adult in good health. CDR3 loop: CASSLGVATGGNSPLHF. The CDR3 DNA follows: TGTGCCAGCAGCTTAGGAGTGGCGACAGGGGGAAATTCACCCCTCCACTTT.